A single sample is the source of the 26 T cell receptor beta chains below, sequenced in a study of blood T cell repertoires in COVID-19. Data came from immunoSEQ multiplex PCR; TCRdb stores just in-frame clones and leaves some out. Of some 40,000 clones in the sample, around four fifths were seen once. Sequenced input: peripheral blood. Source of these receptors: a woman older than 75 with acute or convalescent COVID-19.

The chain recombines TRBV5-8 with TRBJ2-6, with D uncertain. Germline-derived CDR1 and CDR2 are SGHTS and YDEGEE. V was pared by 0 bases and J by 0 bases, with 7 bases between. The CDR3 has 16 amino acids. CDR3 DNA: TGTGCCAGCAGCTTGGCGAGTACCTCTGGGGCCAACGTCCTGACTTTC. This gives the protein CASSLASTSGANVLTF.

V and J are TRBV5-1 and TRBJ1-2; D is undetermined. V shed 0 bases and J shed 7 bases, with 16 bases lying between them. Germline V gene lookup returns CDR1 SGHRS and CDR2 YFSETQ. The CDR3 extends over 15 amino acids. The CDR3 loop reads CASSLEAFQEGGYTF. The CDR3, as DNA: TGCGCCAGCAGCTTGGAGGCCTTTCAGGAGGGTGGCTACACCTTC.

This clone was counted once. V and J are TRBV28 and TRBJ2-1, with TRBD1 identical over 8 bases. Germline V lookup: CDR1 MDHEN, CDR2 SYDVKM. CDR3 length: 18 amino acids. With V trimmed by 4 bases and J by 5 bases, 16 bases remained unmatched. The CDR3 sequence: CASSSGTGPLGLDNEQFF. The CDR3 nucleotides are TGTGCCAGCAGTTCTGGGACAGGTCCCTTGGGATTGGACAATGAGCAGTTCTTC.

In this sample, this clone turned up once. The chain is built from TRBV2 and TRBJ2-3; TRBD1 aligns across 8 bases. The trim removed 4 bases at V and 6 bases at J, leaving 9 bases unmatched. Germline V CDR1 and CDR2: SNHLY, FYNNEI. The CDR3 extends over 15 amino acids. CDR3 residues: CASSGGQGDMDTQYF. DNA for the CDR3: TGTGCCAGCAGTGGAGGACAGGGAGATATGGATACGCAGTATTTT.

The chain carries TRBV5-1 and TRBJ2-1; 8 bases line up with TRBD1. CDR3 length: 15 residues. Unmatched junction bases numbered 4, after V lost 0 bases and J lost 5 bases. Germline-derived CDR1 and CDR2 are SGHRS and YFSETQ. This CDR3 reads CASSLGQGRHNEQFF. CDR3 DNA sequence: TGCGCCAGCAGCTTGGGACAGGGGAGACACAATGAGCAGTTCTTC. Full variable domain (outside the CDR3, taken from reference TRBV5-1 and TRBJ2-1): KAGVTQTPRYLIKTRGQQVTLSCSPISGHRSVSWYQQTPGQGLQFLFEYFSETQRNKGNFPGRFSGRQFSNSRSEMNVSTLELGDSALYLCASSLGQGRHNEQFFGPGTRLTVL.

This CDR3 is CASSLGRETQYF. In nucleotides, the CDR3 is TGTGCCAGCAGTCTAGGCAGAGAGACCCAGTACTTC. The V call is TRBV2, the J call TRBJ2-5; D uncertain. The CDR3 runs 12 residues. The V end was cut by 5 bases, the J end by 4 bases, with 8 bases between. The germline V gene has CDR1 SNHLY and CDR2 FYNNEI.

The chain employs TRBV9 and TRBJ1-2; 7 bases fit TRBD1. V gave up 3 bases and J gave up 4 bases; unmatched junction bases: 6. The CDR3 sequence is 14 residues long. Germline-derived CDR1 and CDR2 are SGDLS and YYNGEE. The CDR3 region has the DNA TGTGCCAGCAGCGCCCACAGGGGAACCTATGGCTACACCTTC. Translation: CASSAHRGTYGYTF.

The chain recombines TRBV11-3 with TRBJ2-1; weak D call: TRBD2 (6 bases). Germline V CDR1 and CDR2: SGHNT, YENEEA. Trimming stripped 3 bases from V and 7 bases from J, with 13 bases between. The length of the CDR3 is 14 residues. The CDR3: CASSLGRGSNEQFF. As DNA, the CDR3 is TGTGCCAGCAGCTTGGGCCGGGGGTCAAATGAGCAGTTCTTC.

The CDR3 nucleotides read TGTGCCAGCAGTCCCCGACAGGGGCCTGAAGCTTTCTTT. Protein sequence: CASSPRQGPEAFF. The chain recombines TRBV12-3 or TRBV12-4 with TRBJ1-1; 8 nucleotides line up with TRBD1. This CDR3 comprises 13 residues. The J segment lost 6 bases and the V segment lost 5 bases, leaving 5 bases of the junction unmatched.

The V and J genes are TRBV11-2 and TRBJ2-7; 8 bases are a match to TRBD1. V lost 3 bases and J lost 10; bases outside the gene matches: 2. The CDR3 sequence is 11 residues long. Germline CDR1 reads SGHAT; CDR2 reads FQNNGV. CDR3 sequence reads: CASSFDRGQYF. The CDR3 DNA reads TGTGCCAGCAGCTTCGACAGGGGCCAGTACTTC.

The CDR3 here is CASFRATGQEAEAFF. DNA of the CDR3: TGTGCCAGCTTCCGGGCCACAGGGCAGGAGGCTGAAGCTTTCTTT. This chain uses TRBV28 with TRBJ1-1, with D possibly TRBD1 on 6 matching bases. With 8 bases removed from V and 6 bases from J, the gap between germline ends came to 22 bases. This CDR3 contains 15 residues. Germline V CDR1 and CDR2: MDHEN, SYDVKM.

V and J are TRBV7-9 and TRBJ1-3; D possibly corresponds to TRBD1 (6 bases). Germline CDR1 is SEHNR and CDR2 is FQNEAQ (reference sequence). Trimming took off 2 bases at V and 4 bases at J, with 9 bases between the two ends. This CDR3 spans 14 amino acids. The CDR3: CASSLQGSGNTIYF. CDR3 nucleotide sequence: TGTGCCAGCAGCTTACAGGGGTCAGGAAACACCATATATTTT.

The genes are TRBV30 and TRBJ1-1; 7 nucleotides align to TRBD1. This CDR3 contains 14 residues. CDR1 and CDR2 from the germline V gene are GTSNPN and SVGIG (reference sequence). Trimming at V came to 4 bases and at J to 1 base, leaving 6 bases not matched to a gene. In DNA, the CDR3 is TGTGCCTGGACCATGGGACAGCCGAACACTGAAGCTTTCTTT. It encodes CAWTMGQPNTEAFF.

The V call is TRBV7-2, the J call TRBJ2-5, with D possibly being TRBD1 (6 bases). The ends were cut back, 4 bases at V and 4 bases at J, with 10 bases in the middle. Germline-derived CDR1 and CDR2 are SGHTA and FQGNSA. The CDR3 runs 13 residues. CDR3 amino acids: CASSSTGRETQYF. The CDR3 DNA follows: TGTGCCAGCAGCTCCACAGGGAGAGAGACCCAGTACTTC.

This chain joins TRBV6-5 and TRBJ2-3; 8 bases are shared with TRBD2. Trimming cost V 6 bases and J 3 bases; bases outside gene matches: 8. Germline CDR1 is MNHEY and CDR2 is SVGAGI. The CDR3 is made up of 15 amino acids. In DNA form, the CDR3 reads TGTGCCAGCAGGACGGCGGGGGGAGGGACAGATACGCAGTATTTT. It codes for CASRTAGGGTDTQYF.

Only one count was recorded for this clone. The J gene is TRBJ2-2, the V gene TRBV19; 7 bases agree with TRBD1. The CDR3 has 15 residues. Germline V gives CDR1 LNHDA, CDR2 SQIVND (reference sequence). V was clipped by 5 bases and J by 7 bases; unmatched bases: 10. CDR3 amino acids: CASSDGQDGYGELFF. In DNA form, the CDR3 reads TGTGCCAGTAGTGACGGACAGGATGGATACGGGGAGCTGTTTTTT.

This rearrangement joins TRBV7-9 to TRBJ2-5; 12 bases line up with TRBD2. CDR1 SEHNR and CDR2 FQNEAQ come from the germline V gene (reference sequence). This CDR3 is 16 amino acids long. The ends lost 4 bases at V and 4 bases at J; junction bases unmatched: 7. The CDR3 reads CASSSLAGGPSETQYF. As DNA, the CDR3 is TGTGCCAGCAGCTCCCTAGCGGGGGGGCCCTCAGAGACCCAGTACTTC.

The chain couples TRBV5-6 to TRBJ1-3, with 9 bases lining up with TRBD1. V gave up 3 bases and J gave up 2 bases; unmatched junction bases: 3. The CDR3 loop spans 15 amino acids. Germline CDR1 is SGHDT and CDR2 is YYEEEE. The DNA for the CDR3 is TGTGCCAGCAGCTCCGGGACAGGGACTGGAAACACCATATATTTT. Protein product: CASSSGTGTGNTIYF.

This clone has a handful of counts. The rearrangement uses TRBV5-8 and TRBJ2-7; 7 nucleotides agree with TRBD1. The CDR3 covers 14 residues. V shed 5 bases and J 3 bases; nucleotides not matched to a gene: 8. Germline V CDR1 and CDR2: SGHTS, YDEGEE. CDR3 coding DNA: TGTGCCAGCAGGACCGGGACAGTCTACTACGAGCAGTACTTC. The encoded protein is CASRTGTVYYEQYF. The full variable domain, completed using reference TRBV5-8 and TRBJ2-7, is EAGVTQSPTHLIKTRGQQATLRCSPISGHTSVYWYQQALGLGLQFLLWYDEGEERNRGNFPPRFSGRQFPNYSSELNVNALELEDSALYLCASRTGTVYYEQYFGPGTRLTVT.

This rearrangement joins TRBV5-1 to TRBJ2-7, with 9 bases aligning to TRBD1. CDR1 and CDR2 from the germline V gene are SGHRS and YFSETQ. J was trimmed by 2 bases and V by 4 bases; bases with no gene match: 10. The CDR3 totals 16 residues. CDR3 in amino acids: CASSAMTGGRTYEQYF. The CDR3 nucleotides are TGCGCCAGCAGCGCCATGACAGGGGGAAGGACCTACGAGCAGTACTTC.

The chain couples TRBV7-3 to TRBJ2-7; 12 bases match TRBD2. Germline CDR1 and CDR2: SGHTA and FQGTGA. V gave up 4 bases and J gave up 7 bases; unmatched junction bases: 5. The CDR3 is 14 amino acids. CDR3: CASSSSGGASEQYF. The CDR3 coding sequence is TGTGCCAGCAGCTCTAGCGGGGGGGCGTCGGAGCAGTACTTC.

This sequence joins TRBV29-1 and TRBJ2-7, with 7 bases fitting TRBD1. The CDR3 runs 11 residues. Germline values: CDR1 SQVTM, CDR2 ANQGSEA. V lost 1 base to trimming and J lost 12 bases; unmatched junction nucleotides: 6. CDR3 sequence reads: CSVEVGQLMYF. The CDR3 region has the DNA TGCAGCGTTGAAGTGGGACAGCTGATGTACTTC.

This chain uses TRBV5-8 with TRBJ1-3, with 9 bases lining up with TRBD1. The CDR3 is made up of 15 amino acids. Germline lookup yields CDR1 SGHTS and CDR2 YDEGEE. V trimming: 3 bases; J trimming: 4 bases; junction bases outside the gene matches: 5. The CDR3 protein is CASSWYRGRGNTIYF. Here the CDR3 DNA reads TGTGCCAGCAGCTGGTACAGGGGGCGAGGAAACACCATATATTTT.

V usage is TRBV4-1 and J usage is TRBJ2-7; TRBD1 agrees at 7 bases. After removal of 4 bases from V and 1 base from J, the junction contained 4 bases not matched to a gene. The CDR3 sequence is 14 residues long. The germline CDR1 and CDR2 sequences are MGHRA and YSYEKL. The CDR3 nucleotides are TGCGCCAGCAGCCGGGCAGGGGGATCCTACGAGCAGTACTTC. It specifies CASSRAGGSYEQYF.

The chain links TRBV7-2 to TRBJ2-7, with 8 bases aligning to TRBD1. In germline, CDR1 is SGHTA, CDR2 FQGNSA. This CDR3 has 15 amino acids. V shed 1 base, J shed 4 bases, and the junction held 6 bases outside the gene matches. The CDR3 here is CASSLGTGTGYEQYF. The CDR3 DNA reads as TGTGCCAGCAGCTTAGGCACCGGGACAGGATACGAGCAGTACTTC.

This chain uses TRBV4-3 with TRBJ1-2; TRBD1 matches 11 bases. CDR3 size: 15 residues. Trimming cost V 0 bases and J 4 bases; bases outside gene matches: 1. Germline V gives CDR1 LGHNA, CDR2 YSLEER. In DNA form, the CDR3 reads TGCGCCAGCAGCCAAGAGGGGACAGGGGGCTATGGCTACACCTTC. Translating it yields CASSQEGTGGYGYTF.